The text below deals with one T cell receptor (beta chain). This sample is part of a study of blood T cells in healthy people across ages. The authors ran a second PCR of about 6 to 11 cycles using a sample-barcoded 5' primer and a J-beta primer mix. One entry per CDR3 protein results from TCRdb running MiXCR on the 5' RACE reads. The sample consists of roughly 800,000 distinct CDR3 sequences, roughly 64% of them appearing once. The CDR3 loop spans 16 amino acids. In germline, CDR1 is SNHLY, CDR2 FYNNEI. V gave up 6 bases and J gave up 0 bases; unmatched junction bases: 6. This clonotype was sampled from a man aged 25 to 40 in good health. The sequenced sample was blood. The V gene is TRBV2, the J gene TRBJ2-4, with 9 bases aligning to TRBD1. The CDR3 loop is CASRATGGRAKNIQYF. CDR3 coding DNA: TGTGCCAGCAGAGCCACAGGGGGCCGAGCCAAAAACATTCAGTACTTC.